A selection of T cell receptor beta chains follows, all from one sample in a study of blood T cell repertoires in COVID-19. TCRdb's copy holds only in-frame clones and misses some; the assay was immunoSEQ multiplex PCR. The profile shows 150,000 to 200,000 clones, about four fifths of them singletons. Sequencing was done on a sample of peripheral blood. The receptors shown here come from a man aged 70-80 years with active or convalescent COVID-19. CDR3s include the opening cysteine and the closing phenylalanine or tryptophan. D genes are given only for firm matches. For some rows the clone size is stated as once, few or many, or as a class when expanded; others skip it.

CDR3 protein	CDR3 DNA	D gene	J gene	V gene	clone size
CASSPGGTSGSQETQYF	TGTGCCAGCAGCCCGGGAGGGACTAGCGGGAGTCAAGAGACCCAGTACTTC	TRBD2	TRBJ2-5	TRBV5-4	.
CASSFGTGRGPNEKLFF	TGTGCCAGCAGTTTCGGGACAGGGAGGGGACCTAATGAAAAACTGTTTTTT	TRBD1	TRBJ1-4	TRBV6-2/TRBV6-3	.
CASSFGLANTDTQYF	TGTGCCAGCAGCTTTGGACTAGCTAACACAGATACGCAGTATTTT	TRBD2	TRBJ2-3	TRBV7-9	.
CASSPGWDRPGAQYF	TGTGCCAGCTCACCAGGATGGGACAGACCCGGGGCCCAGTACTTC	TRBD1	TRBJ2-5	TRBV18	.
CASSPSGLRGIYNEQFF	TGTGCCAGCAGCCCCTCCGGTCTGCGGGGGATCTACAATGAGCAGTTCTTC	TRBD2	TRBJ2-1	TRBV9	.
CASSDSGLQETQYF	TGTGCCAGCAGTGATAGCGGGCTCCAAGAGACCCAGTACTTC	TRBD2	TRBJ2-5	TRBV6-1	.
CASSRQGDRGYTF	TGTGCCAGCAGCCGACAGGGGGATCGTGGCTACACCTTC	TRBD1	TRBJ1-2	TRBV7-6	.
CASSTSGGASGELFF	TGCGCCAGCAGCACTAGCGGGGGGGCGTCCGGGGAGCTGTTTTTT	TRBD2	TRBJ2-2	TRBV5-1	.
CASSLNAGSPLHF	TGTGCCAGCAGCTTGAATGCGGGTTCACCCCTCCACTTT	.	TRBJ1-6	TRBV5-6	.
CASSTSASDTQYF	TGTGCCAGCAGCACTAGCGCCTCAGATACGCAGTATTTT	TRBD2	TRBJ2-3	TRBV7-8	.
CASSQDEAREVRGYTF	TGTGCCAGCAGCCAAGATGAGGCCAGGGAAGTTCGTGGCTACACCTTC	.	TRBJ1-2	TRBV4-2	.
CASSQSTMNTEAFF	TGTGCCAGCAGCCAGTCAACCATGAACACTGAAGCTTTCTTT	.	TRBJ1-1	TRBV5-4	.
CASSRGTEVNQPQHF	TGTGCCAGCAGCCGAGGGACAGAAGTGAATCAGCCCCAGCATTTT	TRBD1	TRBJ1-5	TRBV7-9	.
CSASGSLRGGEDNEQFF	TGCAGTGCTAGTGGTTCTCTCCGAGGGGGAGAGGACAATGAGCAGTTCTTC	.	TRBJ2-1	TRBV20-1	.
CASTRGYGYTF	TGTGCCAGCACCAGGGGCTATGGCTACACCTTC	.	TRBJ1-2	TRBV6-4	.
CASTGGDMSGELFF	TGTGCCAGCACAGGGGGCGATATGTCCGGGGAGCTGTTTTTT	TRBD1	TRBJ2-2	TRBV3-1/TRBV3-2	.
CASSPFDSRATGELFF	TGTGCCAGCAGCCCCTTCGACAGCCGTGCCACCGGGGAGCTGTTTTTT	.	TRBJ2-2	TRBV7-2	.
CAWGRRATGGIPWGEKLFF	TGTGCCTGGGGCCGTCGCGCGACAGGGGGCATTCCATGGGGTGAAAAACTGTTTTTT	TRBD1	TRBJ1-4	TRBV30	.
CASDEDGVNTGELFF	TGCGCCAGCGACGAGGACGGGGTGAACACCGGGGAGCTGTTTTTT	.	TRBJ2-2	TRBV5-1	few
CASSQVLRTDGQPQHF	TGCGCCAGCAGCCAAGTGCTTAGGACAGACGGGCAGCCCCAGCATTTT	.	TRBJ1-5	TRBV4-1	.
CASKWGAGGYYEQYF	TGTGCCAGCAAGTGGGGAGCGGGAGGGTACTACGAGCAGTACTTC	TRBD2	TRBJ2-7	TRBV2	.
CASSLAGVAGGYTF	TGTGCCAGCAGCTTAGCAGGAGTTGCGGGTGGCTACACCTTC	.	TRBJ1-2	TRBV11-2	.
CASRTPSDAAYEQYF	TGCGCCAGCAGGACTCCTAGCGACGCAGCTTACGAGCAGTACTTC	.	TRBJ2-7	TRBV10-2	.
CASSLGGGGTEAFF	TGCGCCAGCAGCTTGGGCGGGGGCGGCACTGAAGCTTTCTTT	.	TRBJ1-1	TRBV5-1	.
CAWMQGTEAFF	TGTGCCTGGATGCAGGGCACTGAAGCTTTCTTT	.	TRBJ1-1	TRBV30	.
CASSPQGLTEAFF	TGCGCCAGCAGCCCTCAGGGGCTTACTGAAGCTTTCTTT	.	TRBJ1-1	TRBV5-1	few
CASSPLGVEQFF	TGTGCCAGCAGCCCCCTAGGGGTTGAGCAGTTCTTC	.	TRBJ2-1	TRBV7-2	.
CASSPEELSYTF	TGTGCCAGCAGCCCTGAGGAATTGAGCTACACCTTC	.	TRBJ1-2	TRBV11-2	.
CASYAGNQPQHF	TGTGCCAGCTATGCAGGCAATCAGCCCCAGCATTTT	.	TRBJ1-5	TRBV6-5	.
CASSSVSQAKNIQYF	TGTGCCAGCAGTTCGGTTAGTCAAGCCAAAAACATTCAGTACTTC	.	TRBJ2-4	TRBV28	.
CAWSRLLAAGDEQFF	TGTGCCTGGAGTCGCTTACTAGCGGCTGGGGATGAGCAGTTCTTC	TRBD2	TRBJ2-1	TRBV30	.
CASTNRTGGAKRYTF	TGTGCCAGCACCAATAGGACAGGGGGCGCTAAAAGGTACACCTTC	TRBD1	TRBJ1-2	TRBV27	.
CAIRENTEAFF	TGTGCCATTAGAGAGAACACTGAAGCTTTCTTT	.	TRBJ1-1	TRBV7-9	.
CASSQDLAGGGYEQYF	TGTGCCAGCAGCCAAGATCTGGCAGGGGGCGGTTACGAGCAGTACTTC	TRBD1	TRBJ2-7	TRBV4-2	.
CASSTLGGPGELFF	TGTGCCAGTAGTACCCTGGGGGGGCCCGGGGAGCTGTTTTTT	.	TRBJ2-2	TRBV19	.
CASSYDSSGGLYF	TGTGCCAGCAGTTACGACTCCAGCGGGGGCCTGTATTTT	TRBD2	TRBJ2-3	TRBV6-2/TRBV6-3	.